The T cell receptor beta chain under discussion was sequenced for a study of blood T cell repertoires in COVID-19 (TCRdb year 2020). Some background on the complete study: Collaborator samples came from the United States, Italy and Spain and covered acute and convalescent phases of COVID-19. The material from the prospective study consisted of cDNA or gDNA derived from T cells, B-cell-depleted T cells, or PBMCs. The dataset comprised deeply sampled blood TCRbeta repertoires from subjects exposed to, actively infected with, or recovered from COVID-19. A freely available public database, intended as a resource for researchers studying the immune response to SARS-CoV-2, is where the repertoires were released. Samples were obtained from the ongoing ImmuneRACE study (first 160 participants) and from 950 to 1,500 subjects provided by 6 global collaborators. Sample metadata almost always included a de-identified subject ID, COVID-19 status, age in years and sex. Where HLA class I and class II types were available, the types were taken from metadata supplied by the sample provider, not from assay-based typing. Overall study outcomes, separate from this receptor: How much clinical and demographic metadata was included differed by source and by participant, and the metadata was provided uncurated.

Whole blood was collected in K2EDTA tubes by collaborating institutions according to the institutions' own protocols. For TCRbeta analysis, collaborators shipped samples in one of three forms: frozen whole blood, isolated PBMCs, or DNA extracted from either of those sample types. The CDR3 holds 14 amino acids from the cysteine to the phenylalanine. This entry keeps only the CDR3 DNA: 42 bases, framed from base 1. Relative to germline, V is 6 bases shorter and J is 3 bases shorter, with 15 bases between their ends. CDR1 LNHNV and CDR2 YYDKDF were looked up in the germline V gene (reference sequence). On this clone: The antigen it recognizes is unknown. There are no base qualities to consult, and no much larger clone falls within one base.

TCRbeta CDR3 regions were amplified from genomic DNA using the immunoSEQ Assay, a bias-controlled multiplex PCR. Turning to the authors' computational methods: The number of nucleated cells in each sample was estimated from the amplification of reference gene primers within the assay. To quantify the absolute abundance of each unique TCRbeta CDR3 rearrangement, sequence reads were collapsed and filtered. For each sample, productive Simpson clonality was calculated as the square root of Simpson's diversity index over productive rearrangements. TCRdb provides this immuneACCESS table in a form limited to in-frame rearrangements. Some clones are lacking; in checked studies, under half of them reflect an unresolved V gene, and why the rest are absent is not known. Clone size and the V and J calls come from that table; the DNA yielded D and trimming. In all, the sample holds about 110,000 clones, and 80% to 90% of those were seen once. The ten most abundant clones make up approximately 31% of the sample.

In this chain, TRBV15 is recombined with TRBJ2-7; TRBD2 could be the D gene, as 6 bases match. The sample comprised peripheral blood. This sequence originates from a woman at least 80 years old with acute or convalescent COVID-19. The DNA reads TGTGCCACCAGGTTAAGCTCCGGGAGCTACGAGCAGTACTTC. Its amino acids are CATRLSSGSYEQYF.